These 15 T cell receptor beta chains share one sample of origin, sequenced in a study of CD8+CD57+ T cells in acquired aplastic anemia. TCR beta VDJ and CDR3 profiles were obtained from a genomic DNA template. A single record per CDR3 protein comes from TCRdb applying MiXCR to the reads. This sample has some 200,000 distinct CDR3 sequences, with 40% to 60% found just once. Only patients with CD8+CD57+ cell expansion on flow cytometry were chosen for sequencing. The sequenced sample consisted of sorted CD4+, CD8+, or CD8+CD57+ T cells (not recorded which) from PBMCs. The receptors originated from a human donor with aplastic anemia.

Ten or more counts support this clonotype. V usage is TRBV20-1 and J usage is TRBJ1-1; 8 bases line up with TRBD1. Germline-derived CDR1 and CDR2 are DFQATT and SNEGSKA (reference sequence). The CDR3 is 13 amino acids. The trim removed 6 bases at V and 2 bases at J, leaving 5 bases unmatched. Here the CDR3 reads CSAQGQANTEAFF. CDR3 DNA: TGCAGTGCCCAGGGACAGGCTAACACTGAAGCTTTCTTT.

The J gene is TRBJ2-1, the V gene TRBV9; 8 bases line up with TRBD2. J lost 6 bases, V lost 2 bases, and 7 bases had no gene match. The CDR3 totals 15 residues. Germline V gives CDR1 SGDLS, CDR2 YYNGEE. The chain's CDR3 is CASSVLSGGINEQFF. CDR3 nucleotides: TGTGCCAGCAGCGTCTTAAGCGGGGGAATCAATGAGCAGTTCTTC.

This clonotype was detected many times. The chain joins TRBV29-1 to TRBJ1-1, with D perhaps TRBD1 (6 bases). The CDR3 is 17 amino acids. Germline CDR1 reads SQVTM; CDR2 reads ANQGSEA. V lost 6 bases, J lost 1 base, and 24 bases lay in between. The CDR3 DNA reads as TGCAGCGTCCGGGCCCAGGGGTCACACCTGGAGAACACTGAAGCTTTCTTT. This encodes CSVRAQGSHLENTEAFF.

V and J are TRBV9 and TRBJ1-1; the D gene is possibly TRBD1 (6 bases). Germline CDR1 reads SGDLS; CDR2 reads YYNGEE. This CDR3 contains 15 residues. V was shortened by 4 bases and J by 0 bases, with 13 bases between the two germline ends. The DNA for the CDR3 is TGTGCCAGCAGCTCCTTCGGGACACTGAACACTGAAGCTTTCTTT. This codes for CASSSFGTLNTEAFF.

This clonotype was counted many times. CDR3 in amino acids: CASSARQVSNTGELFF. CDR3 nucleotides: TGTGCCAGCAGTGCCCGACAGGTTTCGAACACCGGGGAGCTGTTTTTT. This sequence joins TRBV12-3 or TRBV12-4 and TRBJ2-2; tentatively, D is TRBD1 (6 bases). The CDR3 length is 16 residues. V was trimmed by 5 bases and J by 0 bases, leaving 13 bases between them.

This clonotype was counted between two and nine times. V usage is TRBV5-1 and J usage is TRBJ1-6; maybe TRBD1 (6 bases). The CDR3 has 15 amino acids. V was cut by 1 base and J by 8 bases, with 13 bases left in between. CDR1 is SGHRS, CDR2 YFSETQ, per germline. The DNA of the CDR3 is TGCGCCAGCAGCTTGTGGGCAGCAGGGGATTCACCCCTCCACTTT. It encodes CASSLWAAGDSPLHF.

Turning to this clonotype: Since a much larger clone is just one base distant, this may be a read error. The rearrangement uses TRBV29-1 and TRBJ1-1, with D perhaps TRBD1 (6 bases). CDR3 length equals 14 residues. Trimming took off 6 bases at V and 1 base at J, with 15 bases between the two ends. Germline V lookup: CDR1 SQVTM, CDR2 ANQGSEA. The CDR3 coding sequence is TGCAGCGTAGCCAGCGGACAGCGGAACACTGAAGCTTTCTTT. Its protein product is CSVASGQRNTEAFF.

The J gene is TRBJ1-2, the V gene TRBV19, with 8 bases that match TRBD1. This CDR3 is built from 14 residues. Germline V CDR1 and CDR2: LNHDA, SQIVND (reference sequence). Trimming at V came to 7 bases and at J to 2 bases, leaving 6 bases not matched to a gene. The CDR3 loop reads CASTTGALNYGYTF. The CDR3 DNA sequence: TGTGCCAGTACGACAGGGGCCCTCAACTATGGCTACACCTTC. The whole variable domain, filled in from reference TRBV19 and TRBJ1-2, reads DGGITQSPKYLFRKEGQNVTLSCEQNLNHDAMYWYRQDPGQGLRLIYYSQIVNDFQKGDIAEGYSVSREKKESFPLTVTSAQKNPTAFYLCASTTGALNYGYTFGSGTRLTVV.

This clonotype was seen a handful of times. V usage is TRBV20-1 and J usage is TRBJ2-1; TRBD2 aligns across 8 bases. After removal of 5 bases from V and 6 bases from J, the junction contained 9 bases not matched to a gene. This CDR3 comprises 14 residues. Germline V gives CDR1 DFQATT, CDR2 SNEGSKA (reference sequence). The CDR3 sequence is CSAPRGGVCNEQFF. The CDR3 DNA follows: TGCAGTGCTCCTCGGGGGGGGGTCTGCAATGAGCAGTTCTTC.

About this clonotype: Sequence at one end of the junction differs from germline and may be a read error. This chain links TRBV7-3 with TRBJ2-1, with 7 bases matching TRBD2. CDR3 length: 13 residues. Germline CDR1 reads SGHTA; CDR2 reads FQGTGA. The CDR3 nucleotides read TGTGCCAGCACTCCAGCGGGGATCGGGGAGCTGTTCTTC. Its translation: CASTPAGIGELFF.

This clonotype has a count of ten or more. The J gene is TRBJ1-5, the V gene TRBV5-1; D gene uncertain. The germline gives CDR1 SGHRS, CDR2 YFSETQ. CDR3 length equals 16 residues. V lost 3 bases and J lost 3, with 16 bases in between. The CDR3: CASSSTTRAYNQPQHF. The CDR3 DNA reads TGCGCCAGCAGCTCCACGACACGCGCCTACAATCAGCCCCAGCATTTT.

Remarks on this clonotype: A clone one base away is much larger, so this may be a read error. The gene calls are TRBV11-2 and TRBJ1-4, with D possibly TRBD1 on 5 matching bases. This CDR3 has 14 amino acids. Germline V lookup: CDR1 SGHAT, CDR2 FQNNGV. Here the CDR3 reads CASSLERGREKQFF. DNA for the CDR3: TGTGCCAGCAGCTTAGAAAGGGGCCGCGAAAAACAGTTTTTT.

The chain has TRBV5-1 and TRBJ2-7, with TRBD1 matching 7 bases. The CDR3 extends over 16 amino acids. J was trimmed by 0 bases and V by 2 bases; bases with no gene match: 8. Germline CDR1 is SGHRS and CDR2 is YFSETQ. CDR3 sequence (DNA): TGCGCCAGCAGCTTCCCTACAGGGGAGAGCTCCTACGAGCAGTACTTC. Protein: CASSFPTGESSYEQYF.

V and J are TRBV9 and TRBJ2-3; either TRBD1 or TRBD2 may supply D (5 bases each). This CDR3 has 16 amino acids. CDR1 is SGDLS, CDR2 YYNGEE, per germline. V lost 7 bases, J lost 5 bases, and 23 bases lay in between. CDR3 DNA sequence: TGTGCCAGCTCTCGGGTGGGGGAGCACCGCGGAGATACGCAGTATTTT. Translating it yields CASSRVGEHRGDTQYF.

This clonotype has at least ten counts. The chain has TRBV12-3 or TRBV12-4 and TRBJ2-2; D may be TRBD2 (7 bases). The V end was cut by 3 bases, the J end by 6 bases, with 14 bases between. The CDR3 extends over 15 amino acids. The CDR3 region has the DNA TGTGCCAGCAGTTTGGGAGGGGGGGCCCCCGGGGAGCTGTTTTTT. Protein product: CASSLGGGAPGELFF.